This record looks at one T cell receptor beta chain sequence and its context. Source study methods: Estimates of nucleated cell counts were drawn from the amplification of reference gene primers. Here immunoSEQ multiplex PCR was the method, and the copy in TCRdb shows in-frame clones only, minus some. The DNA was the basis for D and trimming; V, J and clone size are from that table. Of some 49,000 clones in the sample, more than 85% were seen once. The data were obtained in a study of blood T cell repertoires in COVID-19. On the study more broadly: Sources were T cells, B-cell-depleted T cells, or PBMCs; the material itself was cDNA or gDNA.

The germline CDR1 and CDR2 sequences are SGHTA and FQGNSA. Trimming removed 1 base from V and 0 bases from J; junction bases left unmatched: 0. CDR3 length equals 16 residues. J is TRBJ2-4 and V is TRBV7-2; 10 nucleotides align to TRBD2. This sequence was found in a man between 45 and 60 years old with active COVID-19. Sequencing was performed on peripheral blood. DNA of the CDR3: TGTGCCAGCAGCTTAGTAGCGGGGGGAGCCAAAAACATTCAGTACTTC. Its translation is CASSLVAGGAKNIQYF.